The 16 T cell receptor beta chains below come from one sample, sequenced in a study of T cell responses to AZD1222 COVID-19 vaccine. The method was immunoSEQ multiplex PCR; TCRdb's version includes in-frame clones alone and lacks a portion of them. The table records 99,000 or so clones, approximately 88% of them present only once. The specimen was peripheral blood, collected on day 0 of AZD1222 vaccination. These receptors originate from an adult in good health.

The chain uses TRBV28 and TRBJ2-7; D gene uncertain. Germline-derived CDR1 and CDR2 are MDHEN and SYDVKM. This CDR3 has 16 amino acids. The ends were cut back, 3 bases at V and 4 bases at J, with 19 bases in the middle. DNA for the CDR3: TGTGCCAGCAGTTTCCGACCGGGTAAACCCTCTTACGAGCAGTACTTC. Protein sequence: CASSFRPGKPSYEQYF.

For the CDR3, the DNA is TGTGCCAGCAGCCCCGGGACAGGGACGATTCGTGGATGGGTCTACAATGAGCAGTTCTTC. This gives the protein CASSPGTGTIRGWVYNEQFF. The chain uses TRBV3-1 (or the pseudogene TRBV3-2) and TRBJ2-1; TRBD1 matches at 9 bases. CDR1 LGHDT and CDR2 YNNKEL come from the germline V gene (reference sequence). Unmatched junction bases numbered 19, after V lost 4 bases and J lost 3 bases. The CDR3 has 20 residues.

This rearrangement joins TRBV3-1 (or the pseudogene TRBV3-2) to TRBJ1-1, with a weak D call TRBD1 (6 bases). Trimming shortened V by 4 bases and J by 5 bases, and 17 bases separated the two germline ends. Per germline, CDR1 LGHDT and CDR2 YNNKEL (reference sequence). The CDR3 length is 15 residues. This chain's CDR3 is CASSRIRGGTTEAFF. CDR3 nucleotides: TGTGCCAGCAGCCGCATCAGAGGGGGGACGACTGAAGCTTTCTTT.

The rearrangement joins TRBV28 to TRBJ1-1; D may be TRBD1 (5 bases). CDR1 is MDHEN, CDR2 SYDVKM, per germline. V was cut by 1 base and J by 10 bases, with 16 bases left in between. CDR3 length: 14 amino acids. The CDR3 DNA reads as TGTGCCAGCAGTTTATCTTTGGGGGGAAGCGGAGCTTTCTTT. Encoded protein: CASSLSLGGSGAFF.

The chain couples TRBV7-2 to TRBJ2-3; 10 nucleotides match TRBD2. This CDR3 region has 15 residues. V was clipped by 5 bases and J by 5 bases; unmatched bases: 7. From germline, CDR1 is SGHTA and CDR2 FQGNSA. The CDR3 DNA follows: TGTGCCAGCAGCCCGACTAGCGGGTGGGAAGATACGCAGTATTTT. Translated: CASSPTSGWEDTQYF.

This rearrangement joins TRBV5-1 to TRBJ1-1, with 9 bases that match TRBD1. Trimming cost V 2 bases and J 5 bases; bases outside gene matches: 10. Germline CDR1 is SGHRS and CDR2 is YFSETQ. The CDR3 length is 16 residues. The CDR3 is CASSFGRTGEGTEAFF. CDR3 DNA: TGCGCCAGCAGCTTCGGCCGGACAGGGGAGGGAACTGAAGCTTTCTTT.

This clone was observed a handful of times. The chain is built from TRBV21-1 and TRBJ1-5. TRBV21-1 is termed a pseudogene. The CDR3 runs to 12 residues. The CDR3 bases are TGTGCCAGCAGCTGCGTGTTGAAGCCCCAGCATTTT. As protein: CASSCVLKPQHF.

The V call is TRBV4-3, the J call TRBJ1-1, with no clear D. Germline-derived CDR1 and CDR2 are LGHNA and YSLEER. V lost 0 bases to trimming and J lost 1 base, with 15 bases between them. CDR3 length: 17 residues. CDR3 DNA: TGCGCCAGCAGCCAAGAGTTATTAGGGTTACCGAACACTGAAGCTTTCTTT. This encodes CASSQELLGLPNTEAFF.

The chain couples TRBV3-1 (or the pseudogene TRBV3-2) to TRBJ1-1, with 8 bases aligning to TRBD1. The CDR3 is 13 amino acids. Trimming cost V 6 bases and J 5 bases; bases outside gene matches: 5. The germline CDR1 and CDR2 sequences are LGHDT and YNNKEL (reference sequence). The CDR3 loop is CASRPQGATEAFF. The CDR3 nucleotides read TGTGCCAGCAGGCCCCAGGGGGCGACTGAAGCTTTCTTT.

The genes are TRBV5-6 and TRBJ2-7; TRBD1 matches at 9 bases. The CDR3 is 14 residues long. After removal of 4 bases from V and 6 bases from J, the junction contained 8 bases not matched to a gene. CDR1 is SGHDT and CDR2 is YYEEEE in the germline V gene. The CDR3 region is CASSPRDRVREQYF. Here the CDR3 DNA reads TGTGCCAGCAGCCCCCGGGACAGGGTACGCGAGCAGTACTTC. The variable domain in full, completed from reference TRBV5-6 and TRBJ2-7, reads DAGVTQSPTHLIKTRGQQVTLRCSPKSGHDTVSWYQQALGQGPQFIFQYYEEEERQRGNFPDRFSGHQFPNYSSELNVNALLLGDSALYLCASSPRDRVREQYFGPGTRLTVT.

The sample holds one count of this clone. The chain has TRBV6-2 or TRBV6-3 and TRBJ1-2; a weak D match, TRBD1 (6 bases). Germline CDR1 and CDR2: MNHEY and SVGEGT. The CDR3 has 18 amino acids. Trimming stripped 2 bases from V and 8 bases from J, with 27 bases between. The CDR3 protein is CASSYNIKLDSLPGGYTF. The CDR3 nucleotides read TGTGCCAGCAGTTACAACATAAAACTGGACAGCCTGCCGGGGGGCTACACCTTC.

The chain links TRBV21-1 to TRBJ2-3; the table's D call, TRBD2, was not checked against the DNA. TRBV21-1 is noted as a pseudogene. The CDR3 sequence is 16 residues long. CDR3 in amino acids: CASSLRGQRESDTQYF. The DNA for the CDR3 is TGTGCCAGCAGCCTTAGGGGCCAGCGGGAGTCAGATACGCAGTATTTT.

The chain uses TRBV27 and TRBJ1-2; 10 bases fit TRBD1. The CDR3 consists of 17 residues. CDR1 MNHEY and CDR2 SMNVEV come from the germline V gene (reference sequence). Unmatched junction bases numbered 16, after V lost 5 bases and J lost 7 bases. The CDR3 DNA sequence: TGTGCCAGCAGTCCCTGGGACAGGGGAAAGGTCCGGGTTGGCTACACCTTC. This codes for CASSPWDRGKVRVGYTF.

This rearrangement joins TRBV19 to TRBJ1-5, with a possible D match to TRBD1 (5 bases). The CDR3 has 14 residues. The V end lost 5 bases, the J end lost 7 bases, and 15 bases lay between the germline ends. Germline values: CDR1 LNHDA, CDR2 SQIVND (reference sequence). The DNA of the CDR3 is TGTGCCAGTAGTTCCCCCGGGGGTCTCCAGCCCCAGCATTTT. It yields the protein CASSSPGGLQPQHF.

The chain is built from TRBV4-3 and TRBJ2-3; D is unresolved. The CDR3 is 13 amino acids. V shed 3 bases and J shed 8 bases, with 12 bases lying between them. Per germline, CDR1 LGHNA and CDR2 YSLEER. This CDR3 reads CASSQLLWGTQYF. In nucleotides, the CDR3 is TGCGCCAGCAGCCAGCTCCTTTGGGGTACGCAGTATTTT.

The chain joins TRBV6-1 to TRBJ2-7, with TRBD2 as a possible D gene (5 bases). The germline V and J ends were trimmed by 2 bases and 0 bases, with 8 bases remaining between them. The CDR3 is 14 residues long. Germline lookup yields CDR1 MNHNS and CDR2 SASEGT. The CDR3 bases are TGTGCCAGCAGTGAAAGGCGGGCCTCCTACGAGCAGTACTTC. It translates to CASSERRASYEQYF.